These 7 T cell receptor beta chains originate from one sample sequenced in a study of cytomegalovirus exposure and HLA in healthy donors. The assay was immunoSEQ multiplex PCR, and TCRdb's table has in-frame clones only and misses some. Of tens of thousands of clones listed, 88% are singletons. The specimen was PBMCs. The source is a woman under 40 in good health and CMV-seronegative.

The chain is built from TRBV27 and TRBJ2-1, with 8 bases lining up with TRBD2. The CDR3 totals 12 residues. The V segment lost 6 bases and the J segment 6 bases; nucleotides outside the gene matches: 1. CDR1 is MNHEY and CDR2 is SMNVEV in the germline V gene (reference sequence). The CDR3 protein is CASSGGGNEQFF. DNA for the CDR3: TGTGCCAGCAGCGGGGGGGGCAATGAGCAGTTCTTC.

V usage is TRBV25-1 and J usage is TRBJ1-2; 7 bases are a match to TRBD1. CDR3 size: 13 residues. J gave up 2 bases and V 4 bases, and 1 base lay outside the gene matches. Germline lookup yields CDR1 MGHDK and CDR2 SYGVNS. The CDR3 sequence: CASSGGQNYGYTF. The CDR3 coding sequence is TGTGCCAGCAGTGGGGGACAGAACTATGGCTACACCTTC.

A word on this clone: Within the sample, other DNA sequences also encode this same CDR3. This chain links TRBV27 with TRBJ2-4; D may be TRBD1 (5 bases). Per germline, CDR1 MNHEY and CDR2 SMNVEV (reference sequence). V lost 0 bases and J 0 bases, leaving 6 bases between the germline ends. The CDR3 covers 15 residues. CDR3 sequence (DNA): TGTGCCAGCAGTTTATCCCAGGGAGCCAAAAACATTCAGTACTTC. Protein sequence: CASSLSQGAKNIQYF.

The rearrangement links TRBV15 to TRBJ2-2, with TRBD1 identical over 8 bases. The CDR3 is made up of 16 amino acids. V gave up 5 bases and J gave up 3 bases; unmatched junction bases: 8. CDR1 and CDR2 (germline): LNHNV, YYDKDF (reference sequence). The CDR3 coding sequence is TGTGCCACCAGCGCCGGACAGGGTAGGCACACCGGGGAGCTGTTTTTT. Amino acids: CATSAGQGRHTGELFF.

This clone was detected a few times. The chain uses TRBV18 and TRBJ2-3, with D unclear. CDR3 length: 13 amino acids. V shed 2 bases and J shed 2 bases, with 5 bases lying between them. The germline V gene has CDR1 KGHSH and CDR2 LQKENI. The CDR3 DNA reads TGTGCCAGCTCACCATCAATCACAGATACGCAGTATTTT. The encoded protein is CASSPSITDTQYF.

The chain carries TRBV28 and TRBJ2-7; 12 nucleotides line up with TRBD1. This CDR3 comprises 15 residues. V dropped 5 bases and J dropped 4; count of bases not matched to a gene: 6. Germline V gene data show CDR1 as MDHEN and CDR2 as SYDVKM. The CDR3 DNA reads TGTGCCAGCAGTGGGGGGACAGGGGGCCGATACGAGCAGTACTTC. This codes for CASSGGTGGRYEQYF.

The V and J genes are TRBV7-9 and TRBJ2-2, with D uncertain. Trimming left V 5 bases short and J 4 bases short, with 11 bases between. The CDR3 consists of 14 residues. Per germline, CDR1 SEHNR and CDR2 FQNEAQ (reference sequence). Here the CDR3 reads CASSGIPGTGELFF. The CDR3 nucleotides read TGTGCCAGCAGCGGAATACCAGGCACCGGGGAGCTGTTTTTT.